The source of this T cell receptor beta chain is a study of glioma-infiltrating T cells after dendritic cell vaccination. Study-level findings and limits: Estimated pretreatment TIL content predicted outcome after dendritic cell vaccination. Only a small number of patients had complete blood and tumor samples.

The immunoSEQ assay amplified TCRB CDR3 from up to 2 ug DNA. The method was immunoSEQ multiplex PCR; TCRdb's version includes in-frame clones alone and lacks a portion of them. This table holds about 92,000 clones, over 75% found once. After removal of 0 bases from V and 2 bases from J, the junction contained 6 bases not matched to a gene. The V gene's germline CDR1 is KGHSY and CDR2 FQNENV. The CDR3 is 16 residues long. As regards this clone: What it recognizes is unknown.

This sequence joins TRBV16 and TRBJ1-2; 7 bases fit TRBD1. The origin of this receptor is a human donor with glioblastoma. Sample: blood, taken before dendritic cell vaccination. The CDR3 reads CASSQSVTGANYGYTF. CDR3 coding DNA: TGTGCCAGCAGCCAATCGGTCACAGGGGCGAACTATGGCTACACCTTC.